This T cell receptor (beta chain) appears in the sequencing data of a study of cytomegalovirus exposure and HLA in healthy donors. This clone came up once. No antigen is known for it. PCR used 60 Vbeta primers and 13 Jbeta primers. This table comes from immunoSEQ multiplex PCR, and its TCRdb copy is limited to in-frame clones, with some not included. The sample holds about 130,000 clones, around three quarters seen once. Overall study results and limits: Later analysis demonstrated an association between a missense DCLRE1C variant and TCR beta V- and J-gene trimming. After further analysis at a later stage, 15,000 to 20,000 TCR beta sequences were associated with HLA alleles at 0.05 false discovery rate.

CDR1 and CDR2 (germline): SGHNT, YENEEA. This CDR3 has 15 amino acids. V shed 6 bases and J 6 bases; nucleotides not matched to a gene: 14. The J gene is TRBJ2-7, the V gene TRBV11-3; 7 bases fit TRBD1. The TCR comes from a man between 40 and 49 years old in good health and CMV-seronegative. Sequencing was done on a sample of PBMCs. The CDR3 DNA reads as TGTGCCAGCAGTTTCGGGTCTGGGACAGTCGTCGAGCAGTACTTC. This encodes CASSFGSGTVVEQYF.